The clone carrying this TCR beta chain was recorded once. The data were obtained in a study of T cell changes during pregnancy in multiple sclerosis. Clones were sequenced by immunoSEQ multiplex PCR, and TCRdb holds only the in-frame ones, with some missing. The top ten clones hold 16% of a sample with about 27,000 clones, roughly 87% of them seen once. Germline CDR1 is MNHNS and CDR2 is SASEGT. The CDR3 loop spans 15 amino acids. Trimming at V came to 8 bases and at J to 1 base, leaving 10 bases not matched to a gene. This sequence joins TRBV6-1 and TRBJ2-7; 8 bases are a match to TRBD2. The material was CD8+ T cells from peripheral blood mononuclear cells, obtained in the second trimester of pregnancy. The receptor was isolated from a female donor with multiple sclerosis, enrolled in a pregnancy study. The CDR3 protein is CASSTEASGSYEQYF. The DNA for the CDR3 is TGTGCCAGCTCCACCGAGGCTAGCGGGTCCTACGAGCAGTACTTC.